The source of this TCR beta chain is a study of T-cell memory formation after mild COVID-19. Study-wide background: There were largely donor-specific TCR clusters.

The 5'RACE method, run with constant-segment primers, produced TCR alpha and TCR beta cDNA libraries (carrying sample barcodes and UMIs). From the 5' RACE reads, TCRdb called clonotypes with MiXCR, one entry per CDR3 protein. The top ten hold approximately 3.6% of the sample, which has roughly 250,000 distinct CDR3 sequences, around 15% seen once. The CDR3 spans 13 residues. Germline CDR1 SGHRS, CDR2 YFSETQ. Trimming removed 4 bases from V and 6 bases from J; junction bases left unmatched: 3. Points from the study as a whole: Detection of some responders pre-infection suggested pre-existing cross-reactive memory T cells participated. CD4+ bias marked clones expanding day 15 to 37, unlike balanced contracting clones.

This clonotype was detected many times. Its antigen is not identified. The receptor was isolated from a man between 18 and 35 years old who had mild COVID-19 (a few samples of this study predate the infection). Cell type and time point are not known. The chain employs TRBV5-1 and TRBJ2-1, with 8 bases lining up with TRBD1. Sequenced material: PBMCs or a T cell subset sorted from them (not recorded which). The CDR3 DNA follows: TGCGCCAGCAGCCTGGACAGGGTCAATGAGCAGTTCTTC. Its protein product is CASSLDRVNEQFF. The full variable domain, rest sourced from reference TRBV5-1 and TRBJ2-1, is KAGVTQTPRYLIKTRGQQVTLSCSPISGHRSVSWYQQTPGQGLQFLFEYFSETQRNKGNFPGRFSGRQFSNSRSEMNVSTLELGDSALYLCASSLDRVNEQFFGPGTRLTVL.